These T cell receptor beta chains were read from a single sample in a study of regulatory T cells in long-lasting Graves disease. TCRdb fed the multiplex PCR reads into MiXCR, producing one record per CDR3 protein. Here the sample spans a few hundred thousand distinct CDR3 sequences, around 21% being singletons. The specimen was peripheral blood mononuclear cells (PBMCs), collected when the disease was refractory, from a patient treated with antithyroid drugs. The receptors were sampled from a female donor with Graves disease. CDR3s include the opening cysteine and the closing phenylalanine or tryptophan. The D gene is left open where the match is weak. Clone size is stated in some rows and not others, as once, few, many or a class when expanded.

TRBV2	-	many	TRBJ1-2	CASSDHSAYGYTF	TGTGCCAGCAGTGATCACAGCGCCTATGGCTACACCTTC
TRBV11-2	-	-	TRBJ1-4	CASSLTYAEKLFF	TGTGCCAGCAGCTTAACCTATGCGGAAAAACTGTTTTTT
TRBV11-2	-	-	TRBJ2-1	CASSSGWPPNEQFF	TGTGCCAGCAGCAGCGGGTGGCCACCAAATGAGCAGTTCTTC
TRBV28	-	many	TRBJ2-7	CASSTRDLETYEQYF	TGTGCCAGCAGTACCCGGGACTTAGAGACCTACGAGCAGTACTTC
TRBV20-1	TRBD1	few	TRBJ2-5	CSAEKTGIQETQYF	TGCAGTGCTGAAAAGACAGGGATCCAAGAGACCCAGTACTTC
TRBV2	-	many	TRBJ1-2	CASSPQERSYYGYTF	TGTGCCAGCAGCCCTCAGGAGAGATCTTACTATGGCTACACCTTC
TRBV7-3	TRBD2	few	TRBJ2-2	CASSFGFGLVDTGELFF	TGTGCCAGCAGCTTTGGATTCGGACTAGTTGACACCGGGGAGCTGTTTTTT
TRBV20-1	TRBD2	few	TRBJ2-2	CSAPQPKGGVGGELFF	TGCAGTGCTCCCCAACCTAAGGGAGGGGTCGGCGGGGAGCTGTTTTTT
TRBV12-3/TRBV12-4	-	few	TRBJ1-1	CASSFARAAEAFF	TGTGCCAGCAGTTTTGCGCGTGCGGCTGAAGCTTTCTTT
TRBV9	TRBD1	-	TRBJ1-2	CASSQGAQGGYTF	TGTGCCAGCAGCCAGGGGGCCCAGGGGGGCTACACCTTC
TRBV9	-	many	TRBJ2-7	CASSVGGLDEQYF	TGTGCCAGCAGCGTAGGGGGTTTAGACGAGCAGTACTTC
TRBV7-9	-	many	TRBJ1-1	CASSGTVDTEAFF	TGTGCCAGCAGCGGAACAGTTGACACTGAAGCTTTCTTT
TRBV5-1	TRBD2	-	TRBJ2-5	CASSRGLAGWGETQYF	TGCGCCAGCAGCCGGGGACTAGCGGGCTGGGGAGAGACCCAGTACTTC
TRBV4-3	-	-	TRBJ2-2	CASSQAVGFLLIPGELFF	TGCGCCAGCAGCCAAGCCGTGGGCTTCCTGCTCATCCCCGGGGAGCTGTTTTTT
TRBV30	TRBD2	few	TRBJ2-2	CAWSAGLAVGELFF	TGTGCCTGGAGCGCGGGACTAGCAGTCGGGGAGCTGTTTTTT
TRBV7-9	-	-	TRBJ1-1	CASSYPREGMSAEAFF	TGTGCCAGCAGCTACCCCCGGGAAGGGATGAGCGCTGAAGCTTTCTTT
TRBV5-1	TRBD1	few	TRBJ1-4	CASSSTGDTNEKLFF	TGCGCCAGCAGCAGCACAGGGGATACTAATGAAAAACTGTTTTTT
TRBV19	-	-	TRBJ2-5	CTSSIERTGVGKTQYF	TGTACCAGTAGTATCGAACGGACCGGGGTAGGAAAGACCCAGTACTTC
TRBV11-2	-	many	TRBJ2-7	CASSLQGGYEQYF	TGTGCCAGCAGCCTCCAGGGGGGCTACGAGCAGTACTTC
TRBV7-8	-	few	TRBJ1-3	CASSLSEPGNTIYF	TGTGCCAGCAGCTTATCCGAACCTGGAAACACCATATATTTT
TRBV28	TRBD1	many	TRBJ2-5	CASINRGRGTQYF	TGTGCCAGCATTAACAGGGGCCGGGGGACCCAGTACTTC
TRBV20-1	-	-	TRBJ2-2	CSARVEFSGELFF	TGCAGTGCTAGAGTTGAGTTTTCTGGGGAGCTGTTTTTT
TRBV29-1	TRBD2	-	TRBJ2-7	CSVRLAGIVYEQYF	TGCAGCGTTCGACTAGCGGGAATTGTTTACGAGCAGTACTTC
TRBV6-1	-	many	TRBJ2-7	CASSRTGSRGSYEQYF	TGTGCCAGCAGCCGTACAGGGTCGAGAGGATCCTACGAGCAGTACTTC
TRBV7-9	-	few	TRBJ1-3	CASSSNGLYSGNTIYF	TGTGCCAGCAGTTCAAACGGCCTTTACTCTGGAAACACCATATATTTT
TRBV7-2	TRBD2	-	TRBJ2-1	CASSLTVGSGRARFNEQFF	TGTGCCAGCAGCTTGACTGTTGGTAGCGGGAGGGCCAGGTTCAATGAGCAGTTCTTC
TRBV6-2/TRBV6-3	-	few	TRBJ1-5	CASRPPGGGTTDPQHF	TGTGCCAGCAGACCACCGGGGGGCGGGACAACAGACCCCCAGCATTTT
TRBV29-1	-	-	TRBJ2-3	CSVDGGVGVVSDTQYF	TGCAGCGTTGACGGTGGTGTGGGAGTGGTTTCAGATACGCAGTATTTT
TRBV5-1	-	-	TRBJ1-1	CASSGRANTEAFF	TGCGCCAGCAGCGGAAGAGCGAACACTGAAGCTTTCTTT
TRBV19	TRBD2	-	TRBJ2-2	CASSSVQRENTGELFF	TGTGCCAGTAGTTCGGTACAGCGGGAGAACACCGGGGAGCTGTTTTTT
TRBV13	TRBD1	-	TRBJ1-1	CASSPIGTGVEGTEAFF	TGTGCCAGCAGCCCGATCGGGACAGGGGTGGAGGGGACTGAAGCTTTCTTT
TRBV6-1	-	many	TRBJ2-7	CASSRGDLENEQYF	TGTGCCAGCAGTAGAGGGGACCTCGAGAACGAGCAGTACTTC
TRBV11-2	TRBD1	few	TRBJ2-7	CASSFQDRGNEQYF	TGTGCCAGCAGCTTTCAGGACAGGGGGAACGAGCAGTACTTC
TRBV6-9	-	many	TRBJ2-7	CASSYSKQGWYEQYF	TGTGCCAGCAGTTACTCGAAGCAGGGGTGGTACGAGCAGTACTTC
TRBV20-1	TRBD2	few	TRBJ2-7	CSAPLLAGVPYEQYF	TGCAGTGCTCCTTTACTAGCGGGAGTTCCCTACGAGCAGTACTTC
TRBV28	-	many	TRBJ1-4	CASSLGTIFEKLFF	TGTGCCAGCAGTTTGGGGACAATCTTTGAAAAACTGTTTTTT
TRBV2	TRBD2	few	TRBJ2-1	CASSEALSGIDNEQFF	TGTGCCAGCAGTGAAGCGCTTAGCGGGATCGACAATGAGCAGTTCTTC
TRBV7-7	-	few	TRBJ1-1	CASSRAIGRGGFTEAFF	TGTGCTAGCAGCCGAGCGATCGGACGGGGGGGATTCACTGAAGCTTTCTTT
TRBV12-3/TRBV12-4	-	many	TRBJ1-5	CASSFTTPGDQPQHF	TGTGCCAGCAGTTTTACGACCCCAGGGGACCAGCCCCAGCATTTT
TRBV5-6	TRBD1	-	TRBJ1-5	CASSLTGGYSNQPQHF	TGTGCCAGCAGCTTGACAGGGGGCTATAGCAATCAGCCCCAGCATTTT
TRBV12-3/TRBV12-4	TRBD1	-	TRBJ1-1	CASSKRRDRGVNTEAFF	TGTGCCAGCAGCAAACGCCGGGACAGGGGGGTGAACACTGAAGCTTTCTTT
TRBV7-6	-	few	TRBJ2-1	CASSLAQGNEQFF	TGTGCCAGCAGCTTAGCGCAGGGTAACGAGCAGTTCTTC
TRBV19	TRBD2	-	TRBJ2-7	CASSFATSGSSYEQYF	TGTGCCAGTAGTTTCGCGACTAGCGGGAGCTCCTACGAGCAGTACTTC
TRBV19	-	few	TRBJ1-4	CASKTMATNEKLFF	TGTGCCAGTAAAACGATGGCAACTAATGAAAAACTGTTTTTT
TRBV7-2	TRBD1	-	TRBJ2-7	CASSLAPARDRLYEQYF	TGTGCCAGCAGCTTAGCGCCCGCCCGGGACAGATTATACGAGCAGTACTTC
TRBV11-2	TRBD2	-	TRBJ2-1	CASSSSGMGDTYNEQFF	TGTGCCAGCAGCTCTAGCGGGATGGGGGATACCTACAATGAGCAGTTCTTC
TRBV6-1	-	many	TRBJ2-7	CASRTGNALEQYF	TGTGCCAGCAGGACGGGAAACGCCCTCGAGCAGTACTTC
TRBV28	-	many	TRBJ1-1	CASSSPALTEAFF	TGTGCCAGCAGTTCCCCAGCTTTGACTGAAGCTTTCTTT
TRBV20-1	TRBD2	few	TRBJ2-7	CSAPGLAGGPIENEQYF	TGCAGTGCCCCCGGACTAGCGGGAGGGCCTATCGAAAACGAGCAGTACTTC
TRBV4-2	-	-	TRBJ2-7	CASSQGGLSYEQYF	TGTGCCAGCAGCCAGGGGGGCCTCTCCTACGAGCAGTACTTC
TRBV2	TRBD2	-	TRBJ2-2	CASSRTSWRDGTGELFF	TGTGCCAGCAGCCGGACTAGCTGGAGGGACGGCACCGGGGAGCTGTTTTTT
TRBV28	TRBD1	many	TRBJ2-6	CASSLSILDRASGANVLTF	TGTGCCAGCAGTTTGTCTATCCTCGACAGGGCCTCTGGGGCCAACGTCCTGACTTTC
TRBV7-2	TRBD2	-	TRBJ2-7	CASSLVSSGMSNSYEQYF	TGTGCCAGCAGCTTAGTCTCTAGCGGGATGAGTAACTCCTACGAGCAGTACTTC
TRBV4-2	-	-	TRBJ2-3	CASSQGQPQRGTDTQYF	TGTGCCAGCAGCCAAGGACAGCCGCAGAGGGGCACAGATACGCAGTATTTT
TRBV28	-	many	TRBJ2-2	CATQLEQSNTGELFF	TGTGCCACCCAACTGGAACAGTCGAACACCGGGGAGCTGTTTTTT
TRBV28	-	few	TRBJ2-4	CASGWGDIQYF	TGTGCCAGCGGTTGGGGTGACATTCAGTACTTC
TRBV28	TRBD1	many	TRBJ2-7	CASSPRAGTGDSGEQYF	TGTGCCAGCAGTCCCCGAGCCGGGACAGGGGACTCGGGGGAGCAGTACTTC
TRBV6-1	-	few	TRBJ2-6	CASSEGGRGANVLTF	TGTGCCAGCAGTGAAGGAGGGAGGGGGGCCAACGTCCTGACTTTC
TRBV11-1	-	-	TRBJ2-5	CASSPGARQETQYF	TGCGCCAGCAGCCCCGGGGCCAGGCAAGAGACCCAGTACTTC
TRBV12-3/TRBV12-4	TRBD2	many	TRBJ2-2	CASSLPYRGLFSGRNTGELFF	TGTGCCAGCAGTTTACCCTACAGGGGTCTTTTTAGCGGGAGGAACACCGGGGAGCTGTTTTTT